Listed below are T cell receptor beta chains from one sample, sequenced in a study of T cell responses to AZD1222 COVID-19 vaccine. Only in-frame clones appear in the TCRdb table, and some are missing; sequencing was by immunoSEQ multiplex PCR. The top ten hold about 11% of the sample, which has fewer than 90,000 clones, more than 70% seen once. The sequencing here drew on peripheral blood, taken on day 0 of AZD1222 vaccination. These TCRs come from an adult in good health. CDR3s include the opening cysteine and the closing phenylalanine or tryptophan. Expanded clones are given a class, and other clones once, few, many or no size at all.

j_call v_call clone_size cdr3_aa
TRBJ2-7 TRBV24-1 - CATSPSGQGSGIVEQYF
TRBJ1-2 TRBV18 - CASSPGTGAGGYTF
TRBJ1-2 TRBV10-1 - CASSEAGANYGYTF
TRBJ1-2 TRBV5-6 - CASSSPAGGYGYTF
TRBJ1-6 TRBV9 - CASSPGTGYNSPLHF
TRBJ2-5 TRBV11-2 - CASSLGAQAGADETQYF
TRBJ2-1 TRBV27 - CASSLLDRVVYNEQFF
TRBJ1-6 TRBV10-3 - CAISELEQSNSPLHF
TRBJ2-1 TRBV12-3/TRBV12-4 few CASSLYLAEQFF
TRBJ2-1 TRBV7-9 - CASSPRLGINEQFF
TRBJ1-6 TRBV18 once CASSPGGDRGVSPLHF
TRBJ1-6 TRBV5-6 - CASSLGTGSPLHF
TRBJ1-4 TRBV28 - CASSGTPGDEKLFF
TRBJ1-2 TRBV4-1 - CASSQVGNYGYTF
TRBJ2-5 TRBV2 - CASVRETQYF
TRBJ1-4 TRBV6-1 - CASSESGYEKLFF
TRBJ2-2 TRBV7-2 - CASSPRGNTGELFF
TRBJ1-1 TRBV6-5 - CASSYPGRASEAFF
TRBJ1-1 TRBV5-1 - CASSPRGQVRPGAFF
TRBJ2-5 TRBV12-5 - CASGLVTGLVIETQYF
TRBJ2-7 TRBV19 - CASSHRTGSSSYEQYF
TRBJ2-1 TRBV19 few CASSGGTSGRFF
TRBJ1-1 TRBV5-5 - CASSGRTGGGVEAFF
TRBJ1-1 TRBV6-1 - CASSEGSDGGRLF